The 24 T cell receptor beta chains in this list originate from one sample, sequenced in a study of early T cells in non-severe SARS-CoV-2 infection. TCRdb passed the 5' RACE reads through MiXCR, listing each CDR3 protein once. The table records under 35,000 distinct CDR3 sequences, around 5.2% of them present only once. The sequenced sample consisted of whole blood. The source of these receptors is an adult who was a healthcare worker with PCR-confirmed SARS-CoV-2 infection or an uninfected control (not recorded which).

This clonotype was counted many times. The rearrangement links TRBV11-2 to TRBJ2-3; D remains ambiguous. The germline V and J ends were trimmed by 5 bases and 10 bases, with 13 bases remaining between them. The CDR3 is 12 residues long. In germline, CDR1 is SGHAT, CDR2 FQNNGV. The CDR3 loop reads CASSTGRAAQYF. CDR3 DNA sequence: TGTGCCAGCAGCACCGGAAGGGCGGCGCAGTATTTT.

This clonotype was seen at least ten times. The V and J genes are TRBV5-6 and TRBJ1-2; D unresolved. The CDR3 sequence is 12 residues long. V lost 8 bases, J lost 8 bases, and 16 bases lay in between. Germline V lookup: CDR1 SGHDT, CDR2 YYEEEE. For the CDR3, the DNA is TGTGCCAGTCACCCTGGCGGGGTCGGCTACACCTTC. Protein: CASHPGGVGYTF.

This clonotype was seen at least ten times. This chain uses TRBV20-1 with TRBJ1-4; a weak D match, TRBD1 (6 bases). Per germline, CDR1 DFQATT and CDR2 SNEGSKA (reference sequence). There are 14 residues in the CDR3. V was shortened by 3 bases and J by 8 bases, with 16 bases between the two germline ends. The CDR3 DNA follows: TGCAGTGCTAGTCTGAGGGGGATAGGGGAAAAACTGTTTTTT. It is translated as CSASLRGIGEKLFF.

This clonotype came up many times. The genes are TRBV6-2 or TRBV6-3 and TRBJ1-1; 7 bases are shared with TRBD1. Germline CDR1 is MNHEY and CDR2 is SVGEGT. Trimming removed 5 bases from V and 10 bases from J; junction bases left unmatched: 10. This CDR3 is 13 amino acids long. CDR3 sequence (DNA): TGTGCCAGCAGTACGCTGACAGGGTTTGGAGCTTTCTTT. It translates to CASSTLTGFGAFF.

This clonotype was seen many times. V gene TRBV29-1 combines with J gene TRBJ1-5, with a possible D match to TRBD1 (5 bases). The CDR3 sequence is 12 residues long. Trimming pared 6 bases from V and 4 bases from J, leaving 10 bases between. CDR1 SQVTM and CDR2 ANQGSEA come from the germline V gene. CDR3 residues: CSVRESNQPQHF. CDR3 DNA: TGCAGCGTCAGGGAATCAAATCAGCCCCAGCATTTT.

V and J are TRBV4-3 and TRBJ2-4, with D tentatively TRBD1 or TRBD2 (6 bases each). V was cut by 0 bases and J by 0 bases, with 9 bases left in between. CDR1 is LGHNA, CDR2 YSLEER, per germline. The CDR3 contains 16 residues. CDR3: CASSQDRGPAKNIQYF. CDR3 DNA sequence: TGCGCCAGCAGCCAAGACCGGGGGCCAGCCAAAAACATTCAGTACTTC.

This clonotype was detected many times. The chain links TRBV20-1 to TRBJ1-2, with a weak D call TRBD1 (5 bases). The CDR3 is made up of 12 amino acids. CDR1 is DFQATT and CDR2 is SNEGSKA in the germline V gene (reference sequence). The V and J ends lost 8 bases and 1 base respectively, with 11 bases between them. Written as DNA, the CDR3 is TGCAGTCATGTGACAGTTAACTATGGCTACACCTTC. Translating gives CSHVTVNYGYTF.

This clonotype was recorded many times. The rearrangement uses TRBV18 and TRBJ2-7; D call uncertain. The CDR3 has 13 residues. V was pared by 2 bases and J by 2 bases, with 7 bases between. Germline values: CDR1 KGHSH, CDR2 LQKENI. CDR3 in DNA: TGTGCCAGCTCACCAGGGGAAGCCTACGAGCAGTACTTC. Amino acids: CASSPGEAYEQYF.

This clonotype was seen a few times. The V and J genes are TRBV12-3 or TRBV12-4 and TRBJ2-7; tentative D call: TRBD1 (6 bases). V was shortened by 6 bases and J by 5 bases, with 14 bases between the two germline ends. This CDR3 is built from 13 residues. The CDR3 loop reads CASSRGSVNEQYF. The DNA for the CDR3 is TGTGCCAGCAGCAGGGGAAGTGTTAACGAGCAGTACTTC.

This clonotype showed up just a few times. The chain links TRBV24-1 to TRBJ2-2; D is perhaps TRBD2 (5 bases). CDR1 and CDR2 (germline): KGHDR, SFDVKD. The V end was cut by 4 bases, the J end by 0 bases, with 11 bases between. This CDR3 is built from 16 residues. DNA of the CDR3: TGTGCCACCAGTGACCCGGAGGTCTCGAACACCGGGGAGCTGTTTTTT. This encodes CATSDPEVSNTGELFF.

There are many counts of this clonotype. The chain recombines TRBV18 with TRBJ2-7; TRBD2 agrees at 7 bases. Looked up from germline, CDR1 is KGHSH and CDR2 is LQKENI. Trimming removed 2 bases from V and 0 bases from J; junction bases left unmatched: 4. The CDR3 is made up of 15 amino acids. In nucleotides, the CDR3 is TGTGCCAGCTCACCAAGGGAGGGGACCTCCTACGAGCAGTACTTC. Its translation: CASSPREGTSYEQYF.

There are a few counts of this clonotype. This rearrangement joins TRBV7-9 to TRBJ2-5, with TRBD2 matching 7 bases. The V and J ends lost 5 bases and 1 base, in that order; junction bases with no gene match: 4. The length of the CDR3 is 14 residues. Germline V gene data show CDR1 as SEHNR and CDR2 as FQNEAQ (reference sequence). CDR3 region: CASSGGGLQETQYF. The CDR3 DNA follows: TGTGCCAGCAGCGGCGGGGGACTCCAAGAGACCCAGTACTTC.

This clonotype was detected only a few times. This rearrangement joins TRBV11-3 to TRBJ2-1; tentative D call: TRBD1 (6 bases). Trimming pared 5 bases from V and 7 bases from J, leaving 18 bases between. The length of the CDR3 is 15 residues. CDR1 and CDR2 from the germline V gene are SGHNT and YENEEA. The CDR3: CASSQRRSGVNEQFF. CDR3 bases: TGTGCCAGCAGCCAGCGTCGGTCAGGGGTGAATGAGCAGTTCTTC.

The chain combines TRBV7-6 with TRBJ2-3; 7 bases line up with TRBD1. CDR3 size: 16 residues. With 5 bases clipped from V and 2 bases from J, the junction kept 10 bases outside the gene matches. Germline CDR1 reads SGHVS; CDR2 reads FNYEAQ. Here the CDR3 DNA reads TGTGCCAGCAGCCCCCACAGACAGGGTGCCACAGATACGCAGTATTTT. Translated, it gives CASSPHRQGATDTQYF.

This clonotype was detected many times. This chain joins TRBV12-3 or TRBV12-4 and TRBJ2-1; 10 bases fit TRBD2. This CDR3 comprises 15 residues. V was pared by 3 bases and J by 9 bases, with 8 bases of the junction left unmatched. CDR3 nucleotides: TGTGCCAGCAGTTTTGGTCTAGCGGGAGAGGGTGAGCAGTTCTTC. Its protein product is CASSFGLAGEGEQFF.

There are a few counts of this clonotype. The genes are TRBV20-1 and TRBJ2-5; tentatively, D is TRBD2 (6 bases). Trimming stripped 7 bases from V and 4 bases from J, with 19 bases between. The CDR3 is 14 residues long. The germline gives CDR1 DFQATT, CDR2 SNEGSKA (reference sequence). This CDR3 reads CSVLKRLVGETQYF. For the CDR3, the DNA is TGCAGTGTCCTTAAACGACTAGTGGGAGAGACCCAGTACTTC.

This clonotype was observed at least ten times. CDR3 sequence reads: CSFYRLEFYEQFF. CDR3 nucleotide sequence: TGCAGCTTTTACCGACTAGAATTTTATGAGCAGTTCTTC. The V and J genes are TRBV29-1 and TRBJ2-1, with TRBD2 as a possible D gene (6 bases). The CDR3 covers 13 residues. Trimming removed 8 bases from V and 8 bases from J, with 19 bases in between. The germline V gene encodes CDR1 SQVTM and CDR2 ANQGSEA.

This clonotype was seen ten or more times. The CDR3 bases are TGTGCCAGCAGCGCCAGGCGGCAGGGAGTTAGCTATGGCTACACCTTC. This encodes CASSARRQGVSYGYTF. V usage is TRBV7-2 and J usage is TRBJ1-2; D is perhaps TRBD1 (5 bases). CDR3 length: 16 amino acids. V gave up 5 bases and J gave up 4 bases, with 20 bases separating them. Germline-derived CDR1 and CDR2 are SGHTA and FQGNSA.

In this sample, this clonotype turned up a few times. CDR3 residues: CASSLLHQGSYEQYF. CDR3 in DNA: TGTGCCAGCAGCTTACTTCACCAGGGTAGCTACGAGCAGTACTTC. The chain combines TRBV7-8 with TRBJ2-7, with D maybe TRBD1 (5 bases). The germline V and J ends were trimmed by 2 bases and 3 bases, with 14 bases remaining between them. The germline gives CDR1 SGHVS, CDR2 FQNEAQ. The CDR3 contains 15 residues.

The chain links TRBV2 to TRBJ2-2; unclear D gene. The germline gives CDR1 SNHLY, CDR2 FYNNEI. This CDR3 has 13 amino acids. Trimming removed 3 bases from V and 6 bases from J, with 8 bases in between. CDR3 loop: CASSDRAAGELFF. Here the CDR3 DNA reads TGTGCCAGCAGTGATAGGGCCGCCGGGGAGCTGTTTTTT.

This clonotype has a handful of counts. The CDR3 protein is CASSLVVAEREQYF. As DNA, the CDR3 is TGTGCCAGCAGCTTAGTTGTGGCGGAAAGGGAGCAGTACTTC. The rearrangement links TRBV7-2 to TRBJ2-7; D uncertain. The V gene's germline CDR1 is SGHTA and CDR2 FQGNSA. Trimming took 1 base from V and 7 from J, leaving 14 bases between them. The length of the CDR3 is 14 residues.

This clonotype was observed many times. This sequence joins TRBV20-1 and TRBJ2-7; D uncertain. CDR3 length: 12 residues. The germline CDR1 and CDR2 sequences are DFQATT and SNEGSKA (reference sequence). Trimming shortened V by 5 bases and J by 5 bases, and 13 bases separated the two germline ends. The CDR3 protein is CSAAPQAHEQYF. The CDR3 nucleotides read TGCAGTGCTGCGCCTCAGGCCCACGAGCAGTACTTC.

In this sample, this clonotype turned up a few times. The chain carries TRBV28 and TRBJ1-4; D possibly corresponds to TRBD1 (6 bases). The CDR3 loop spans 16 amino acids. Germline V gene lookup returns CDR1 MDHEN and CDR2 SYDVKM. With 3 bases removed from V and 4 bases from J, the gap between germline ends came to 15 bases. The CDR3 sequence is CASSFPDRSFNEKLFF. CDR3 nucleotides: TGTGCCAGCAGTTTTCCCGACAGGTCTTTTAATGAAAAACTGTTTTTT.

V and J are TRBV6-2 or TRBV6-3 and TRBJ2-5; the D gene could be TRBD1 or TRBD2 (5 bases each). Between the trimmed V and J ends, which lost 6 bases and 5 bases, there was a span of 13 bases. The CDR3 spans 13 residues. CDR1 is MNHEY, CDR2 SVGEGT, per germline. CDR3 region: CASRDHGTETQYF. The CDR3 DNA sequence: TGTGCCAGCAGAGACCACGGGACGGAGACCCAGTACTTC.